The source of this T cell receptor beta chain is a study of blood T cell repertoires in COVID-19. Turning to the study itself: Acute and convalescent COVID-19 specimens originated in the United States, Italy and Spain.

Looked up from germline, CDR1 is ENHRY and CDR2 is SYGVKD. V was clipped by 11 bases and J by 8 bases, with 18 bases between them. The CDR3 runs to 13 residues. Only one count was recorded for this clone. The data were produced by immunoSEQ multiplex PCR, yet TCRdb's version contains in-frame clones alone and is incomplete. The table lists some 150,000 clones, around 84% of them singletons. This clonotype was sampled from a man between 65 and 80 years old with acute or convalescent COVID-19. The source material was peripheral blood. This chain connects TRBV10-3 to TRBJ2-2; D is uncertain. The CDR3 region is CASKRRTPGELFF. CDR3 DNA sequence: TGTGCCTCCAAAAGAAGAACACCGGGGGAGCTGTTTTTT.